A single sample gave rise to the 7 T cell receptor beta chains below, sequenced in a study of CD8+CD57+ T cells in acquired aplastic anemia. Profiling that covered TCR beta VDJ and CDR3 relied on genomic DNA as its template. MiXCR, applied by TCRdb to the reads, yields one record per CDR3 protein. The sample contains approximately 170,000 distinct CDR3 sequences, about half of which appear only once. Sequenced input: sorted CD4+, CD8+, or CD8+CD57+ T cells (not recorded which) from PBMCs. These receptors were obtained from a human donor in good health, serving as a control.

The gene calls are TRBV7-3 and TRBJ2-5, with D possibly matching TRBD2 (5 bases). There are 13 residues in the CDR3. Trimming cost V 2 bases and J 5 bases, with 9 bases left between them. The germline CDR1 and CDR2 sequences are SGHTA and FQGTGA. CDR3 amino acids: CASSLQDLETQYF. The CDR3, as DNA: TGTGCCAGCAGCTTACAGGACTTGGAGACCCAGTACTTC.

V gene TRBV10-1 combines with J gene TRBJ1-6, with D possibly matching TRBD1 (5 bases). V gave up 6 bases and J gave up 8 bases, with 11 bases separating them. CDR3 length: 13 amino acids. Looked up from germline, CDR1 is WNHNN and CDR2 is SYGVQD (reference sequence). CDR3: CASRSRADSPLHF. The CDR3 nucleotides are TGCGCCAGCAGATCCAGGGCCGATTCACCCCTCCACTTT.

In this sample, this clonotype turned up many times. This sequence joins TRBV2 and TRBJ1-2; 7 nucleotides match TRBD1. Per germline, CDR1 SNHLY and CDR2 FYNNEI. V trimming: 4 bases; J trimming: 4 bases; junction bases outside the gene matches: 9. The CDR3 runs to 15 residues. The CDR3 DNA reads as TGTGCCAGCAGTGCTGGGGGGGACAGAAGCTATGGCTACACCTTC. Translating gives CASSAGGDRSYGYTF. Variable domain in full (rest from reference TRBV2 and TRBJ1-2): EPEVTQTPSHQVTQMGQEVILRCVPISNHLYFYWYRQILGQKVEFLVSFYNNEISEKSEIFDDQFSVERPDGSNFTLKIRSTKLEDSAMYFCASSAGGDRSYGYTFGSGTRLTVV.

The V and J genes are TRBV20-1 and TRBJ2-3; D ambiguous. The CDR3 covers 15 residues. With 1 base removed from V and 2 bases from J, the gap between germline ends came to 13 bases. Germline CDR1 reads DFQATT; CDR2 reads SNEGSKA (reference sequence). CDR3 in amino acids: CSARAAEHATDTQYF. The CDR3, as DNA: TGCAGTGCTAGAGCGGCAGAGCACGCCACAGATACGCAGTATTTT.

V is TRBV5-1 and J is TRBJ2-3, with 9 bases that match TRBD2. This CDR3 is built from 15 residues. The germline CDR1 and CDR2 sequences are SGHRS and YFSETQ. V trimming: 4 bases; J trimming: 1 base; junction bases outside the gene matches: 4. The DNA for the CDR3 is TGCGCCAGCAGCGTCGCTAGCGGGGGCACAGATACGCAGTATTTT. It yields the protein CASSVASGGTDTQYF.

This chain connects TRBV24-1 to TRBJ2-5, with 10 bases matching TRBD1. V was pared by 10 bases and J by 0 bases, with 16 bases of the junction left unmatched. Germline V gives CDR1 KGHDR, CDR2 SFDVKD. This CDR3 has 18 residues. Here the CDR3 reads CATSEGTGADRYQETQYF. In DNA, the CDR3 is TGTGCCACTTCTGAGGGGACAGGGGCCGATCGTTACCAAGAGACCCAGTACTTC.

This clonotype was seen just once. The V gene is TRBV20-1, the J gene TRBJ2-5, with a possible D match to TRBD2 (6 bases). Germline CDR1 is DFQATT and CDR2 is SNEGSKA (reference sequence). This CDR3 has 16 amino acids. V was cut by 4 bases and J by 2 bases, with 20 bases left in between. CDR3 DNA: TGCAGTGCTAAGCCTATAAACCTGGGACTGCAAGAGACCCAGTACTTC. It codes for CSAKPINLGLQETQYF.